This paragraph reports one TCR beta chain. These data belong to a study of T-cell memory formation after mild COVID-19. This CDR3 region has 15 residues. Germline values: CDR1 LNHDA, CDR2 SQIVND (reference sequence). The J segment lost 4 bases and the V segment lost 5 bases, leaving 9 bases of the junction unmatched. Using its own MiXCR run on the 5' RACE reads, TCRdb lists one record per CDR3 protein. The sample lists about 470,000 distinct CDR3 sequences; about 18% were seen once. This chain joins TRBV19 and TRBJ1-2; 8 nucleotides match TRBD1. Material for sequencing was PBMCs or a T cell subset sorted from them (not recorded which). The source is an adult woman who had mild COVID-19 (a few samples of this study predate the infection). Cell type and time point are not known. CDR3 sequence (DNA): TGTGCCAGTAGTCCGCGACAGGGGACAACCTATGGCTACACCTTC. Encoded protein: CASSPRQGTTYGYTF.